This T cell receptor (beta chain) was documented in a study of identifying expanded T cells in peripheral blood. The germline V gene has CDR1 MNHNS and CDR2 SASEGT. The junction had 6 bases not matched to a gene; V was cut back by 6 bases and J by 3 bases. The CDR3 is made up of 15 amino acids. Measured with immunoSEQ multiplex PCR; TCRdb has only the in-frame clones, and not every one. The sample includes 120,000 or so clones, over 65% of them seen just once. Study-level results: Across healthy donors, higher total template counts meant significantly greater roughly 2-week count variance.

A note on this clone: Its specificity is unknown.

The chain has TRBV6-1 and TRBJ2-3; 10 nucleotides align to TRBD2. The source is a person aged 18-70 years in good health. The sample was blood. CDR3 residues: CASSKRGGWTDTQYF. The CDR3 DNA sequence: TGTGCCAGCAGCAAGCGGGGGGGCTGGACAGATACGCAGTATTTT.